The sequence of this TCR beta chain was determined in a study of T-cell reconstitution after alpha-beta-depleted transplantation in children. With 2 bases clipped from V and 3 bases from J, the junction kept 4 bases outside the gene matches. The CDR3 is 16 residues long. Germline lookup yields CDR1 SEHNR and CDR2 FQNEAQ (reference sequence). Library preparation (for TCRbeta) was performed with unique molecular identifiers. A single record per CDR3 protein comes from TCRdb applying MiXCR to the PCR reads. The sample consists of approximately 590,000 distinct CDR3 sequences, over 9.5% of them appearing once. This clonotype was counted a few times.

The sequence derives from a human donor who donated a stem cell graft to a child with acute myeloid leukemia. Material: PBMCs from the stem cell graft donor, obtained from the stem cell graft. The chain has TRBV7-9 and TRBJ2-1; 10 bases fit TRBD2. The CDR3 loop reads CASSLSASGSYNEQFF. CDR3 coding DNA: TGTGCCAGCAGCTTATCGGCTAGCGGGAGCTACAATGAGCAGTTCTTC.